This T cell receptor (beta chain) was obtained from a study of cytomegalovirus exposure and HLA in healthy donors. PCR amplification relied on 60 Vbeta primers (plus 13 Jbeta primers). Using immunoSEQ multiplex PCR, the repertoire was profiled, and TCRdb retains in-frame clones only, with some absent. Here the sample spans some 130,000 clones, 66% being singletons. This CDR3 comprises 16 residues. Trimming cost V 5 bases and J 6 bases; bases outside gene matches: 13. Germline assignment: CDR1 LNHDA and CDR2 SQIVND (reference sequence). Source material: PBMCs. The V call is TRBV19, the J call TRBJ1-1; 9 nucleotides align to TRBD1. The receptor was isolated from a human donor in good health. The CDR3 region has the DNA TGTGCCAGTAGTGGGGACAGGGTATTGTCACTTGCTGAAGCTTTCTTT. It is translated as CASSGDRVLSLAEAFF.